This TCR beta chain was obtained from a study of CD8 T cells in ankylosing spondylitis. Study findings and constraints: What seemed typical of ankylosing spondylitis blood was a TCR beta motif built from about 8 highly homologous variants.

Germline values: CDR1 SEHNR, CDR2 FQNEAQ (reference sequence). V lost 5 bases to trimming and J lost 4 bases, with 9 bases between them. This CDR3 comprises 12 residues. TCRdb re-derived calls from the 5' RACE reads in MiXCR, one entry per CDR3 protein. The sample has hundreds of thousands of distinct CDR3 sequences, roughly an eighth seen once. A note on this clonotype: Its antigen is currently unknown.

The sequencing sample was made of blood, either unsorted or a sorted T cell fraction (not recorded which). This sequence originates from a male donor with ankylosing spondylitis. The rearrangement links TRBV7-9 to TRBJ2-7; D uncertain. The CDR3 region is CASSADTYEQYF. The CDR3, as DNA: TGTGCCAGCAGCGCCGACACGTACGAGCAGTACTTC.